This note documents a single TCR beta chain sequence. Its cognate antigen is unknown. After removal of 4 bases from V and 2 bases from J, the junction contained 6 bases not matched to a gene. Germline lookup yields CDR1 ENHRY and CDR2 SYGVKD. This CDR3 contains 15 residues. The data were obtained in a study of T cell responses to AZD1222 COVID-19 vaccine. Repertoires were generated with immunoSEQ multiplex PCR, while TCRdb's copy carries only in-frame clones and drops some. Among more than 70,000 clones, 88% were seen once, and the ten largest hold roughly 15%. General study points: A reported finding is that nearly half of spike-specific TCRs target unmutated variant regions. Seropositive at baseline were only a handful of AZD1222 recipients. Clonal diversity was possibly underestimated, and the donors were mostly white British, with more females.

The material sequenced was peripheral blood, taken on day 0 of AZD1222 vaccination. This receptor was obtained from an adult in good health. This chain connects TRBV10-3 to TRBJ2-3, with TRBD2 matching over 7 bases. The CDR3 here is CAISGGGRLTDTQYF. As DNA, the CDR3 is TGTGCCATCAGTGGAGGCGGGAGACTCACAGATACGCAGTATTTT.